This T cell receptor beta chain is drawn from a study of response to subunit inactivated influenza vaccine. Study findings and constraints: Authors suggested few new T cells are recruited by each seasonal influenza vaccination.

On this clonotype: Its antigen is currently unknown.

This CDR3 is built from 15 residues. Trimming at V came to 1 base and at J to 5 bases, leaving 7 bases not matched to a gene. From germline, CDR1 is MNHEY and CDR2 SMNVEV (reference sequence). TCRdb re-analysed the RT-PCR reads in MiXCR, keeping a single row per CDR3 protein. The sample has 550,000 to 600,000 distinct CDR3 sequences, 12% seen once. The TCR sequence derives from a man aged 50 or older who received an inactivated influenza vaccine. The specimen was PBMCs from blood, collected on the day of vaccination. V and J are TRBV27 and TRBJ2-7, with 8 bases matching TRBD2. The CDR3 bases are TGTGCCAGCAGTTTATTGGCTAGCGGGCGCCACGAGCAGTACTTC. It codes for CASSLLASGRHEQYF.